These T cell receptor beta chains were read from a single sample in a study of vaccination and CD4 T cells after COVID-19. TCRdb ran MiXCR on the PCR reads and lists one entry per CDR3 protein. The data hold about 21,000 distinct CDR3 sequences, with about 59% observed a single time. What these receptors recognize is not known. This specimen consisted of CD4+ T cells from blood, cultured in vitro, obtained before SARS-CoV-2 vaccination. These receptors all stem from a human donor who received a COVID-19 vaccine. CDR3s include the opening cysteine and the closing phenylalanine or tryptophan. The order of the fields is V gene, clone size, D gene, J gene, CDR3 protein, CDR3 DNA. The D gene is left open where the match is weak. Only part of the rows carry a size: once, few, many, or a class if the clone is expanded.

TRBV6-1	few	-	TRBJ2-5	CASSEARGFGTQYF	TGTGCCAGCAGTGAAGCTAGAGGGTTCGGGACCCAGTACTTC
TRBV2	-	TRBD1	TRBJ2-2	CASSADRVANTGELFF	TGTGCCAGCAGTGCCGACAGGGTGGCGAACACCGGGGAGCTGTTTTTT
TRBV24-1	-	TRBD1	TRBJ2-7	CATSEAGGRYEQYF	TGTGCCACCAGTGAGGCAGGGGGCAGGTACGAGCAGTACTTC
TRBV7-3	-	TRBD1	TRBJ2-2	CASSLRGRDRSLTGELFF	TGTGCCAGCAGCTTAAGGGGCCGGGACAGGTCCCTTACCGGGGAGCTGTTTTTT
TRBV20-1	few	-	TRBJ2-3	CSARVDGFTDTQYF	TGCAGTGCTAGAGTGGACGGGTTCACAGATACGCAGTATTTT
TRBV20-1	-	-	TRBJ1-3	CSAKIPRAGSGNTIYF	TGCAGTGCGAAGATCCCTAGGGCAGGGTCTGGAAACACCATATATTTT
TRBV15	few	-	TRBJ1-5	CATSRRRGGNQPQHF	TGTGCCACCAGCAGACGTCGGGGTGGCAATCAGCCCCAGCATTTT
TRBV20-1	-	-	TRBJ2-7	CSARDSSRSFEQYF	TGCAGTGCTAGAGATAGTTCGAGGAGTTTCGAGCAGTACTTC
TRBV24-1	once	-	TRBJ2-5	CATSDSRRRSGETQYF	TGTGCCACCAGTGACTCTCGACGGCGATCGGGAGAGACCCAGTACTTC
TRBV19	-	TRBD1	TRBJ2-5	CASSSGPTGSIWQETQYF	TGTGCCAGTAGTTCCGGCCCGACAGGGTCGATATGGCAAGAGACCCAGTACTTC
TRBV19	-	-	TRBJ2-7	CASSMQGASYEQYF	TGTGCCAGTAGTATGCAGGGTGCGAGCTACGAGCAGTACTTC
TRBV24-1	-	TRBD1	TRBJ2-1	CATSDGTGVYNEQFF	TGTGCCACCAGTGATGGGACAGGGGTCTACAATGAGCAGTTCTTC
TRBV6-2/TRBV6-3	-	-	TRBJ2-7	CASSPEPYEQYF	TGTGCCAGCAGTCCTGAGCCTTACGAGCAGTACTTC
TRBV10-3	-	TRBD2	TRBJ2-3	CAISGLAGDVYTQYF	TGTGCCATCAGTGGACTAGCGGGGGACGTTTATACGCAGTATTTT
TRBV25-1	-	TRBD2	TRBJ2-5	CASSPPSGGARETQYF	TGTGCCAGCAGTCCCCCTAGCGGGGGTGCTCGAGAGACCCAGTACTTC
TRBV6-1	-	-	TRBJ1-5	CASSPDRDNQPQHF	TGTGCCAGCAGCCCGGACAGAGACAATCAGCCCCAGCATTTT
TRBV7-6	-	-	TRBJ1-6	CASSSDSYNSPLHF	TGTGCCAGCAGCTCCGACAGCTATAATTCACCCCTCCACTTT
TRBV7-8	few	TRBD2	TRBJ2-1	CASSSRGLAEFYNEQFF	TGTGCCAGCAGCTCACGGGGACTAGCGGAATTTTACAATGAGCAGTTCTTC